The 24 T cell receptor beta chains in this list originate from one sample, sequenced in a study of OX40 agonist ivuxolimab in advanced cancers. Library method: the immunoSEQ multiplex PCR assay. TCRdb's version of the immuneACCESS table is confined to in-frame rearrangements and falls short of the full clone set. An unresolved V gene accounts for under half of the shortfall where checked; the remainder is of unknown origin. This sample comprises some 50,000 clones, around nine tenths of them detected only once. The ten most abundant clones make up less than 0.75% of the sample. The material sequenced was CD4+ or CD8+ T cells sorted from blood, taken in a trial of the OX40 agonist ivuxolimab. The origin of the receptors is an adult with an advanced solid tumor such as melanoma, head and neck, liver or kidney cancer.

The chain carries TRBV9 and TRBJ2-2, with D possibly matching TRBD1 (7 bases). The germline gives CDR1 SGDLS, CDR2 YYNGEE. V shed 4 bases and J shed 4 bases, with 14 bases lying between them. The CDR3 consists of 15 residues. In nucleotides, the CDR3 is TGTGCCAGCAGCCCCTCAGGGGGGCTCACCGGGGAGCTGTTTTTT. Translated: CASSPSGGLTGELFF.

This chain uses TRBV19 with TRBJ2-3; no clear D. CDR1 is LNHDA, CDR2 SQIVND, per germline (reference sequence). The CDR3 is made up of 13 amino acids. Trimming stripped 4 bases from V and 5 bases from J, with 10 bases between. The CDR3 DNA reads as TGTGCCAGTAGTAAAGACTGGCGAGATACGCAGTATTTT. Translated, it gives CASSKDWRDTQYF.

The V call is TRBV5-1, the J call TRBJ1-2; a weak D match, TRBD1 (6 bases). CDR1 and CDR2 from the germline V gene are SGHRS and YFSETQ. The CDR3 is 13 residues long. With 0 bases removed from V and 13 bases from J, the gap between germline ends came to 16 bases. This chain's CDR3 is CASSLDRATWGTF. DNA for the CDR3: TGCGCCAGCAGCTTGGACAGGGCAACCTGGGGCACCTTC.

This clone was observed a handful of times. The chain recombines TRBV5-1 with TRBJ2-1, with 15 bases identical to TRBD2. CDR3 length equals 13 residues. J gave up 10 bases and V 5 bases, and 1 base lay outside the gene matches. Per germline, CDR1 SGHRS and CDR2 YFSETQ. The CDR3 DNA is TGCGCCAGCAGGGGACTAGCGGGAGGCGAGCAGTTCTTC. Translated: CASRGLAGGEQFF.

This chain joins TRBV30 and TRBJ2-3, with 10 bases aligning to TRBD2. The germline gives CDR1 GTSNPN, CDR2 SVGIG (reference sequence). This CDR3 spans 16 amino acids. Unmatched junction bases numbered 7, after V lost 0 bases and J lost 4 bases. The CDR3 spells CAWSVALAGASDTQYF. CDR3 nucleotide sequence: TGTGCCTGGAGTGTAGCGCTAGCGGGAGCCTCAGATACGCAGTATTTT.

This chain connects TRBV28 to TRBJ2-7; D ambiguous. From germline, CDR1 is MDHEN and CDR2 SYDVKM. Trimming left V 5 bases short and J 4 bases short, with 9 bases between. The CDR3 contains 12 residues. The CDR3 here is CASSPLRYEQYF. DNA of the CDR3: TGTGCCAGCAGTCCTTTGAGGTACGAGCAGTACTTC.

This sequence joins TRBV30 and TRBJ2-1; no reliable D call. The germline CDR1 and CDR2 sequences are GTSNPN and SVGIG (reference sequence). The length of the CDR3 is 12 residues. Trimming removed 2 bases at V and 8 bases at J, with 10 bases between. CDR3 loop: CAWSPQEDEQFF. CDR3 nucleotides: TGTGCCTGGAGTCCCCAAGAGGATGAGCAGTTCTTC.

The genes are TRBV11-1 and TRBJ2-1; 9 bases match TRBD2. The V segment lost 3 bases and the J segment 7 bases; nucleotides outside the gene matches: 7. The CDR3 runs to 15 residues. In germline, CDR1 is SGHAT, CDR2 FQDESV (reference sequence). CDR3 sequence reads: CASSFLAGLRNEQFF. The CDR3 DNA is TGTGCCAGCAGCTTCCTAGCGGGACTCAGGAATGAGCAGTTCTTC.

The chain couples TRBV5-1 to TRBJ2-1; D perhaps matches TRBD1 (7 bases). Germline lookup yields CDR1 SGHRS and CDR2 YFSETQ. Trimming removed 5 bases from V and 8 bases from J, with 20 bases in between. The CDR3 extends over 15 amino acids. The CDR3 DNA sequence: TGCGCCAGCAGGGTACTGGTAGGAGGGGGCGATGAGCAGTTCTTC. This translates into CASRVLVGGGDEQFF.

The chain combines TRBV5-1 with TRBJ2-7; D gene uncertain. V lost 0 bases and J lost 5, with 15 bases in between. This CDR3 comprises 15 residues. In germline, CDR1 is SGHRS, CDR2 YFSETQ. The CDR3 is CASSLGTTKNHEQYF. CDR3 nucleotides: TGCGCCAGCAGCTTGGGTACTACCAAGAATCACGAGCAGTACTTC.

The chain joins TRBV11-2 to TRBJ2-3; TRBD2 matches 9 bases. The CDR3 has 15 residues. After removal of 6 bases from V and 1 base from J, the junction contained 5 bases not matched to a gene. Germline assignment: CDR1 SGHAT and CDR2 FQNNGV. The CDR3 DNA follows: TGTGCCAGCAGGGGACTAGCTCGACGCACAGATACGCAGTATTTT. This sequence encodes CASRGLARRTDTQYF.

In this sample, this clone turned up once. The CDR3: CASSVTGGAIEKLFF. The CDR3, as DNA: TGCGCCAGCAGCGTCACAGGGGGCGCGATCGAAAAACTGTTTTTT. The chain couples TRBV4-1 to TRBJ1-4, with 9 bases fitting TRBD1. The CDR3 is 15 amino acids. V was pared by 5 bases and J by 8 bases, with 9 bases of the junction left unmatched. The germline V gene has CDR1 MGHRA and CDR2 YSYEKL.

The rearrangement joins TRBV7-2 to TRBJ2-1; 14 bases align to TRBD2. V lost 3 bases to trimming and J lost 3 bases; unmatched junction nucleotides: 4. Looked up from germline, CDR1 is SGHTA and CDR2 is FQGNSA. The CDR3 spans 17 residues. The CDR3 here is CASSLGLAGDFYNEQFF. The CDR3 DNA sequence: TGTGCCAGCAGCTTGGGACTAGCGGGAGATTTCTACAATGAGCAGTTCTTC.

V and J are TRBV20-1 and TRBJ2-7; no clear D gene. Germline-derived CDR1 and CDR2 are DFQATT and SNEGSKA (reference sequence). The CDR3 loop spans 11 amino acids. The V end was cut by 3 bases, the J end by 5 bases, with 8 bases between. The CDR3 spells CSASTEDEQYF. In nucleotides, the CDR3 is TGCAGTGCTAGCACAGAGGACGAGCAGTACTTC.

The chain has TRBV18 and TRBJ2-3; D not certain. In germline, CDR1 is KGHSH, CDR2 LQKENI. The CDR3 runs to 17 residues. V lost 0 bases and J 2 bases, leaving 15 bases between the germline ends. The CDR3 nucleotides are TGTGCCAGCTCACCACCTCTTAGTGAGAGGCTCACAGATACGCAGTATTTT. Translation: CASSPPLSERLTDTQYF.

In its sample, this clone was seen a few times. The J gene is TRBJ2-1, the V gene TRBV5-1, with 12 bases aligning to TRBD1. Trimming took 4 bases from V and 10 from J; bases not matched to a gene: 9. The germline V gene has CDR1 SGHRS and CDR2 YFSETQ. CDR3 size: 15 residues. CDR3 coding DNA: TGCGCCAGCAGCGGTCCCGGGACAGGGGGCGGGGAGCAGTTCTTC. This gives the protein CASSGPGTGGGEQFF.

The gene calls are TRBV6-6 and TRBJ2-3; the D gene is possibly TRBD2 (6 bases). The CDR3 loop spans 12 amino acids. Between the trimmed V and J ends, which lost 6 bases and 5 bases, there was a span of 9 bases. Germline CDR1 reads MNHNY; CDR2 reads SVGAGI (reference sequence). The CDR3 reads CASSKEGDTQYF. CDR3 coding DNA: TGTGCCAGCAGCAAGGAGGGAGATACGCAGTATTTT.

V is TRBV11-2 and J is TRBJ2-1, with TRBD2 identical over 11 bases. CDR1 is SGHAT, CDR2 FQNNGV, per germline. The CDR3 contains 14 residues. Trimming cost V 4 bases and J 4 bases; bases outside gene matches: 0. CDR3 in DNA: TGTGCCAGCAGCTGGACTAGCGGGTACAATGAGCAGTTCTTC. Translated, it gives CASSWTSGYNEQFF.

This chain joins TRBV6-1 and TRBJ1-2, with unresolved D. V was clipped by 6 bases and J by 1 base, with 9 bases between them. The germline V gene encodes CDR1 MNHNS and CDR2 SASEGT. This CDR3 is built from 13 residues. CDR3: CASRPDLNYGYTF. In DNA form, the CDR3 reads TGTGCCAGCAGACCGGACCTTAACTATGGCTACACCTTC.

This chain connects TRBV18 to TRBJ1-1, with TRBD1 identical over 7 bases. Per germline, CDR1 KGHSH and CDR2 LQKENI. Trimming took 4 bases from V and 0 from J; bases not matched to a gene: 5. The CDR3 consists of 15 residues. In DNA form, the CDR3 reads TGTGCCAGCTCACGTCAGGGACAGATGAACACTGAAGCTTTCTTT. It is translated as CASSRQGQMNTEAFF. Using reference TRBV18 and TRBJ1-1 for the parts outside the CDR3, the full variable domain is NAGVMQNPRHLVRRRGQEARLRCSPMKGHSHVYWYRQLPEEGLKFMVYLQKENIIDESGMPKERFSAEFPKEGPSILRIQQVVRGDSAAYFCASSRQGQMNTEAFFGQGTRLTVV.

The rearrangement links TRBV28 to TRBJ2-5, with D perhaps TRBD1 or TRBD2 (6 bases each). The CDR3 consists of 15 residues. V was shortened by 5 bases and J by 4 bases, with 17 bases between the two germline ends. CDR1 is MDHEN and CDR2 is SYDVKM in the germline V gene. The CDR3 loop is CASSPLWGAGETQYF. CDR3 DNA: TGTGCCAGCAGTCCCCTCTGGGGGGCCGGAGAGACCCAGTACTTC.

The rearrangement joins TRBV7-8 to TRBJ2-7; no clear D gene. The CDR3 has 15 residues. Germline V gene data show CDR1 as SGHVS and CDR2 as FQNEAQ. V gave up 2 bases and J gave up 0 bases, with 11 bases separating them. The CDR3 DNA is TGTGCCAGCAGCTTATTGCCAGCGTCCTCCTACGAGCAGTACTTC. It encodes CASSLLPASSYEQYF.

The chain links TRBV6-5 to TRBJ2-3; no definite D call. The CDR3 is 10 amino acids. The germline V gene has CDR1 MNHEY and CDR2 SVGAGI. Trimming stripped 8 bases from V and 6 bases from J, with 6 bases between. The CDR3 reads CASGLDTQYF. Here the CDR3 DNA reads TGTGCCAGCGGGCTGGATACGCAGTATTTT.

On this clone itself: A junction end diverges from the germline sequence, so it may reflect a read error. CDR3 coding DNA: TGTGCCAGCAGGGCGGACAGCTCCGACGAGCAGTACTTC. This sequence encodes CASRADSSDEQYF. The chain combines TRBV7-2 with TRBJ2-7; tentatively, D is TRBD1 (6 bases). This CDR3 is 13 amino acids long. CDR1 is SGHTA and CDR2 is FQGNSA in the germline V gene. Based on the CDR3 plus reference TRBV7-2 and TRBJ2-7, the full variable domain is GAGVSQSPSNKVTEKGKDVELRCDPISGHTALYWYRQSLGQGLEFLIYFQGNSAPDKSGLPSDRFSAERTGGSVSTLTIQRTQQEDSAVYLCASRADSSDEQYFGPGTRLTVT.